This record concerns one T cell receptor (beta chain) sequence. The antigen remains unidentified. Germline V lookup: CDR1 SGHNT, CDR2 YYREEE (reference sequence). This CDR3 contains 16 residues. The V gene end was trimmed by 5 bases and the J gene end by 2 bases; junction bases not matched to a gene: 6. The source of the sample is a study of CD8+ T cells in alopecia areata. General study results and limits: The study also sequences resident alphabeta T cells of normal skin in scalp samples. While patients received tofacitinib, many expanded lesional clones remained present in scalp and blood. For patients receiving tofacitinib, scalp clonality and expanded CD8+ clones among the top 100 significantly decreased.

The treatment here: oral pan-JAK inhibitor, 5-10 mg twice daily. Sampling of alopecia areata patients yielded lesional scalp punch biopsies as well as peripheral blood. cDNA reverse transcribed from extracted RNA served as the sequencing template. The protocol was immunoSEQ multiplex PCR, while the TCRdb copy is restricted to in-frame clones and leaves out a portion. The sample lists approximately 200,000 clones; approximately 60% were seen once. This sequence originates from a human donor with alopecia areata. The sequencing used CD4+ T cells sorted from blood, collected at week 4, from a patient treated with tofacitinib. The J gene is TRBJ2-2, the V gene TRBV5-4; 10 bases are a match to TRBD2. DNA for the CDR3: TGTGCCAGCAGGGAGCTAGCGGGGGACAACACCGGGGAGCTGTTTTTT. Its protein product is CASRELAGDNTGELFF.